This T cell receptor beta chain appears in the sequencing data of a study of blood T cells in healthy people across ages. The wider study: With template switching, about one barcoded beta molecule was captured per two T cells. Study-wide results and caveats: Lack of knowledge of donor CMV status possibly confounded expanded clonotype changes.

Each donor's blood draw was around 9.2 milliliters of peripheral blood. As concerns this clonotype: What it recognizes is unknown.

The V gene's germline CDR1 is SNHLY and CDR2 FYNNEI. CDR3 length equals 18 residues. Losses at the gene ends were 2 bases for V and 7 bases for J; bases not matched to a gene: 11. With a J-beta primer mix and a sample-barcoded 5' primer, a second PCR ran about 7 to 12 cycles. TCRdb fed the 5' RACE reads into MiXCR, producing one record per CDR3 protein. This repertoire shows 920,000 or so distinct CDR3 sequences, over 35% found once; its top ten account for approximately 17%. This clonotype was obtained from a woman between 55 and 75 years old in good health. Material: blood. J is TRBJ2-1 and V is TRBV2; 13 positions agree with TRBD2. Here the CDR3 DNA reads TGTGCCAGCAGTGAAACTAGGACTAGCGGGAGAACGAAAAATGAGCAGTTCTTC. It specifies CASSETRTSGRTKNEQFF. The variable domain in full, with the rest retrieved from reference TRBV2 and TRBJ2-1, is EPEVTQTPSHQVTQMGQEVILRCVPISNHLYFYWYRQILGQKVEFLVSFYNNEISEKSEIFDDQFSVERPDGSNFTLKIRSTKLEDSAMYFCASSETRTSGRTKNEQFFGPGTRLTVL.